The rows below give T cell receptor beta chains drawn from one sample of a study of vaccination and CD4 T cells after COVID-19. Their recognized antigens are unknown. TCRdb ran MiXCR on the PCR reads and lists one entry per CDR3 protein. The sample lists 2,000 to 3,000 distinct CDR3 sequences; approximately 18% were seen once. Sequenced sample: CD4+ T cells from blood, cultured in vitro. The receptors were sampled from a human donor in good health. The CDR3 runs from the conserved cysteine through the conserved F or W. Fields, in order: D gene, J gene, clone size, V gene, CDR3 protein, CDR3 DNA. A D gene is named only where the DNA matches it firmly. Rows may omit the clone size; those that give it use once, few, many or a size class.

NA,TRBJ2-7,NA,TRBV20-1,CSARAEVSEQYF,TGCAGTGCTAGGGCAGAGGTGAGCGAGCAGTACTTC
NA,TRBJ1-3,NA,TRBV19,CASLDTSGNTIYF,TGTGCCAGCTTGGACACCTCTGGAAACACCATATATTTT
TRBD2,TRBJ2-5,medium-sized,TRBV27,CASSFWSSGDQETQYF,TGTGCCAGCAGTTTTTGGTCTAGCGGGGACCAAGAGACCCAGTACTTC
TRBD1,TRBJ1-6,NA,TRBV6-2/TRBV6-3,CASSYSQGGVRTHF,TGTGCCAGCAGTTACTCGCAGGGGGGAGTCAGGACCCACTTT
NA,TRBJ1-5,NA,TRBV28,CASGFLDGFYSNQPQHF,TGTGCCAGCGGTTTTTTGGACGGATTCTATAGCAATCAGCCCCAGCATTTT
NA,TRBJ2-4,medium-sized,TRBV20-1,CRRGGIQYF,TGCAGAAGGGGTGGCATTCAGTACTTC
NA,TRBJ2-7,once,TRBV3-1,CASSQTGTFDSYEQYF,TGTGCCAGCAGCCAAACCGGGACATTTGATTCCTACGAGCAGTACTTC
NA,TRBJ2-7,few,TRBV5-6,CASGGMQGNEQYF,TGTGCCAGCGGAGGTATGCAGGGAAACGAGCAGTACTTC
NA,TRBJ2-5,few,TRBV25-1,CASSEVNTPYQETQYF,TGTGCCAGCAGTGAAGTTAACACCCCGTACCAAGAGACCCAGTACTTC
TRBD2,TRBJ2-3,few,TRBV11-2,CASSLGGERADTQYF,TGTGCCAGCAGCTTGGGAGGGGAGCGGGCAGATACGCAGTATTTT
TRBD2,TRBJ2-7,few,TRBV20-1,CSARDHSGTSGSLKQYF,TGCAGTGCTAGGGACCACTCCGGGACTAGCGGGAGTTTGAAGCAGTACTTC
TRBD1,TRBJ1-5,NA,TRBV2,CASRERGGGYNQPQHF,TGTGCCAGCAGAGAACGAGGGGGCGGCTACAATCAGCCCCAGCATTTT
NA,TRBJ1-5,NA,TRBV18,CASSPSLSGNQPQHF,TGTGCCAGCTCACCAAGCCTCTCCGGCAATCAGCCCCAGCATTTT
NA,TRBJ1-1,NA,TRBV28,CASSRTLRGLNTEAFF,TGTGCCAGCAGTCGAACCCTCCGGGGTTTGAACACTGAAGCTTTCTTT
TRBD1,TRBJ1-1,few,TRBV29-1,CSGGGQAAEAFF,TGCAGCGGGGGGGGACAGGCGGCTGAAGCTTTCTTT
TRBD1,TRBJ2-3,few,TRBV20-1,CSAITIRGQSTDTQYF,TGCAGTGCCATAACTATCAGGGGGCAGAGCACAGATACGCAGTATTTT
TRBD1,TRBJ1-2,medium-sized,TRBV28,CASMGTGSPRRRNYGYTF,TGTGCCAGCATGGGGACAGGGTCGCCTCGGCGGCGTAACTATGGCTACACCTTC